This T cell receptor beta chain came from a study of blood T cell repertoires in COVID-19. As originally analysed: Researchers report that nucleated cell counts were estimated from reference gene primer amplification. Only in-frame clones appear in the TCRdb table, and some are missing; sequencing was by immunoSEQ multiplex PCR. The D gene and trimming were derived from the DNA, and the V and J assignments and clone size from that table. The profile shows approximately 490,000 clones, about 88% of them singletons. There are 16 residues in the CDR3. V was pared by 3 bases and J by 4 bases, with 16 bases between. Germline V gives CDR1 SGHDN, CDR2 FVKESK. Participants were placed into cohorts based on the clinical history they reported.

The sample was PBMCs or T cells enriched from blood (not recorded which). The source is a woman aged 55 to 70 who had recovered from COVID-19. The chain employs TRBV14 and TRBJ1-3; D is uncertain. The CDR3 DNA reads as TGTGCCAGCAGCCAGGACCGACAACGGGAGGGAAACACCATATATTTT. This sequence encodes CASSQDRQREGNTIYF.